This T cell receptor (beta chain) was recovered during a study of regulatory T cells in long-lasting Graves disease. This CDR3 is 17 amino acids long. CDR1 and CDR2 from the germline V gene are LGHDT and YNNKEL (reference sequence). Trimming cost V 0 bases and J 4 bases, with 17 bases left between them. This clonotype was detected only a few times. Indicated time point: newly diagnosed GD, antithyroid drugs for less than 3 months. Construction of the TCR library relied on RNA isolated from PBMCs. Construction of TCR beta libraries relied on iRepertoire HTBI primers and on Arm-PCR targeting CDR3 regions. Via MiXCR, TCRdb re-called the multiplex PCR reads, giving one row per CDR3 protein. The sample has around 400,000 distinct CDR3 sequences, roughly 16% seen once.

The chain combines TRBV3-1 with TRBJ2-3, with D tentatively TRBD1 (6 bases). Sequenced material: peripheral blood mononuclear cells (PBMCs), taken at new diagnosis, from a patient treated with antithyroid drugs. This TCR was recovered from a female donor with Graves disease. The CDR3 coding sequence is TGTGCCAGCAGCCAAGACCCCCGACAGGCTGGACCAGATACGCAGTATTTT. Translated, it gives CASSQDPRQAGPDTQYF.